Shown below are 19 T cell receptor beta chains from a single sample sequenced in a study of blood T cell repertoires in COVID-19. Only in-frame clones appear in the TCRdb table, and some are missing; sequencing was by immunoSEQ multiplex PCR. The sample lists about 380,000 clones; more than 75% were seen once. Sequenced: peripheral blood. All receptors come from a human donor with acute or convalescent COVID-19. The donor label of this sample is uncertain.

The CDR3 DNA is TGTGCCAGCAGCCACCCCGGGACTAGCGGGGGGGGTCGCACAGATACGCAGTATTTT. It translates to CASSHPGTSGGGRTDTQYF. This chain uses TRBV28 with TRBJ2-3; 16 nucleotides match TRBD2. Germline-derived CDR1 and CDR2 are MDHEN and SYDVKM. This CDR3 spans 19 amino acids. The V segment lost 6 bases and the J segment 1 base; nucleotides outside the gene matches: 10.

This clone was observed a handful of times. This sequence joins TRBV3-1 (or the pseudogene TRBV3-2) and TRBJ2-3; maybe TRBD1 (5 bases). CDR1 is LGHDT, CDR2 YNNKEL, per germline (reference sequence). This CDR3 region has 13 residues. V lost 3 bases and J lost 6, with 10 bases in between. The CDR3 DNA follows: TGTGCCAGCAGCCAGTGGGGCTTCGATACGCAGTATTTT. Encoded protein: CASSQWGFDTQYF.

This clone was observed once. The chain carries TRBV6-2 or TRBV6-3 and TRBJ1-2, with TRBD1 as a possible D gene (5 bases). Germline V gene sequence: CDR1 MNHEY, CDR2 SVGEGT. This CDR3 contains 16 residues. V shed 2 bases and J shed 4 bases, with 17 bases lying between them. The CDR3 DNA reads as TGTGCCAGCAGTTACGCCCCTGGGGGAGGACTCTATGGCTACACCTTC. Translating gives CASSYAPGGGLYGYTF.

The rearrangement joins TRBV28 to TRBJ2-7, with D maybe TRBD1 (6 bases). The V and J ends lost 6 bases and 0 bases respectively, with 12 bases between them. The CDR3 runs to 14 residues. The germline V gene encodes CDR1 MDHEN and CDR2 SYDVKM. In nucleotides, the CDR3 is TGTGCCAGCAGGTCAGGGGCGCCCTCCTACGAGCAGTACTTC. It specifies CASRSGAPSYEQYF.

CDR3 nucleotides: TGTGCCAGCAGCCCCCGCAGGGGTTCGGACTATGGCTACACCTTC. Translation gives CASSPRRGSDYGYTF. The rearrangement links TRBV14 to TRBJ1-2; tentative D call: TRBD1 (6 bases). Germline V gene data show CDR1 as SGHDN and CDR2 as FVKESK. There are 15 residues in the CDR3. V was shortened by 4 bases and J by 3 bases, with 15 bases between the two germline ends. The entire variable domain, with the rest obtained from reference TRBV14 and TRBJ1-2, is as follows: EAGVTQFPSHSVIEKGQTVTLRCDPISGHDNLYWYRRVMGKEIKFLLHFVKESKQDESGMPNNRFLAERTGGTYSTLKVQPAELEDSGVYFCASSPRRGSDYGYTFGSGTRLTVV.

A few counts support this clone. This chain uses TRBV7-9 with TRBJ1-2; the match to TRBD1 covers 7 bases. This CDR3 contains 15 residues. The V gene's germline CDR1 is SEHNR and CDR2 FQNEAQ (reference sequence). The V and J ends lost 5 bases and 8 bases, in that order; junction bases with no gene match: 14. CDR3 DNA sequence: TGTGCCAGCAGCCGCACCAGACAGGGCTGGGGAGGCTACACCTTC. Amino acids: CASSRTRQGWGGYTF.

The chain has TRBV7-8 and TRBJ2-3, with D unresolved. The V end lost 5 bases, the J end lost 2 bases, and 11 bases lay between the germline ends. The CDR3 has 14 residues. CDR1 and CDR2 (germline): SGHVS, FQNEAQ. Here the CDR3 reads CASSLVKATDTQYF. CDR3 sequence (DNA): TGTGCCAGCAGCCTCGTAAAAGCCACAGATACGCAGTATTTT. Full variable domain (rest looked up from reference TRBV7-8 and TRBJ2-3): GAGVSQSPRYKVAKRGQDVALRCDPISGHVSLFWYQQALGQGPEFLTYFQNEAQLDKSGLPSDRFFAERPEGSVSTLKIQRTQQEDSAVYLCASSLVKATDTQYFGPGTRLTVL.

This clone was seen only a few times. The CDR3 sequence is CASSPQGGEQYF. The CDR3 DNA reads TGTGCCAGCAGCCCCCAGGGGGGCGAGCAGTACTTC. The chain combines TRBV7-7 with TRBJ2-7; a possible D gene is TRBD1 (7 bases). Germline-derived CDR1 and CDR2 are SSHAT and FNYEAQ (reference sequence). V gave up 5 bases and J gave up 6 bases, with 11 bases separating them. The CDR3 spans 12 residues.

This clone was recorded once. V usage is TRBV19 and J usage is TRBJ1-4; D is uncertain. The CDR3 has 13 amino acids. Trimming pared 9 bases from V and 12 bases from J, leaving 20 bases between. In germline, CDR1 is LNHDA, CDR2 SQIVND (reference sequence). CDR3 sequence (DNA): TGTGCCAGCGGTATCGGGTTGTCCCAAGAACTGTTTTTT. Translating gives CASGIGLSQELFF.

The rearrangement uses TRBV12-3 or TRBV12-4 and TRBJ1-6; the D is unclear. This CDR3 is 13 amino acids long. Trimming pared 2 bases from V and 9 bases from J, leaving 8 bases between. The CDR3 nucleotides are TGTGCCAGCAGTTTATATTTAATTTCACCCCTCCACTTT. Its protein is CASSLYLISPLHF.

V gene TRBV2 combines with J gene TRBJ1-5; D ambiguous. V shed 6 bases and J shed 6 bases, with 15 bases lying between them. The CDR3 is 14 amino acids. Germline values: CDR1 SNHLY, CDR2 FYNNEI. The CDR3 loop is CASSETRPVQPQHF. Written as DNA, the CDR3 is TGTGCCAGCAGCGAGACACGGCCAGTTCAGCCCCAGCATTTT. The variable domain in full, completed from reference TRBV2 and TRBJ1-5, reads EPEVTQTPSHQVTQMGQEVILRCVPISNHLYFYWYRQILGQKVEFLVSFYNNEISEKSEIFDDQFSVERPDGSNFTLKIRSTKLEDSAMYFCASSETRPVQPQHFGDGTRLSIL.

This clone has a handful of counts. This rearrangement joins TRBV5-4 to TRBJ1-2, with TRBD1 as a possible D gene (5 bases). CDR1 and CDR2 (germline): SGHNT, YYREEE (reference sequence). The CDR3 is 13 residues long. Trimming stripped 4 bases from V and 4 bases from J, with 11 bases between. CDR3 bases: TGTGCCAGCAGCGTACAGGAGGGCTATGGCTACACCTTC. Its protein is CASSVQEGYGYTF.

The rearrangement links TRBV12-3 or TRBV12-4 to TRBJ2-2; tentatively, D is TRBD1 (6 bases). V gave up 6 bases and J gave up 6 bases, with 11 bases separating them. This CDR3 comprises 13 residues. The CDR3 loop reads CASRLQGPGELFF. The CDR3 DNA reads TGTGCCAGCAGATTGCAGGGGCCCGGGGAGCTGTTTTTT.

This clone was recorded once. The chain is built from TRBV2 and TRBJ2-3; TRBD1 matches 8 bases. V lost 6 bases to trimming and J lost 6 bases; unmatched junction nucleotides: 11. Germline loops: CDR1 SNHLY, CDR2 FYNNEI. This CDR3 is built from 15 residues. The CDR3 sequence is CASRVTGAGGDTQYF. DNA for the CDR3: TGTGCCAGCAGGGTGACAGGGGCCGGCGGGGATACGCAGTATTTT. Full variable domain (rest looked up from reference TRBV2 and TRBJ2-3): EPEVTQTPSHQVTQMGQEVILRCVPISNHLYFYWYRQILGQKVEFLVSFYNNEISEKSEIFDDQFSVERPDGSNFTLKIRSTKLEDSAMYFCASRVTGAGGDTQYFGPGTRLTVL.

The chain uses TRBV21-1 and TRBJ2-5; the DNA was not used to check the table's D call, TRBD2. TRBV21-1 is annotated as a pseudogene. The CDR3 extends over 15 amino acids. CDR3 amino acids: CASSIGCPTGETQYF. CDR3 bases: TGTGCCAGCAGCATCGGGTGCCCCACGGGGGAGACCCAGTACTTC.

This rearrangement joins TRBV6-5 to TRBJ2-3; D might be TRBD2 (6 bases). The CDR3 runs to 15 residues. Germline V lookup: CDR1 MNHEY, CDR2 SVGAGI. The germline V and J ends were trimmed by 8 bases and 2 bases, with 17 bases remaining between them. This CDR3 is CASGSGGTPTDTQYF. The CDR3, as DNA: TGTGCCAGCGGATCGGGCGGGACCCCCACAGATACGCAGTATTTT.

The chain employs TRBV19 and TRBJ1-1; D is perhaps TRBD1 (6 bases). CDR3 size: 14 residues. Trimming took 4 bases from V and 5 from J, leaving 14 bases between them. Germline V gives CDR1 LNHDA, CDR2 SQIVND (reference sequence). CDR3 in amino acids: CASSKGKGETEAFF. The CDR3 DNA reads as TGTGCCAGTAGTAAGGGGAAGGGGGAAACTGAAGCTTTCTTT.

This chain connects TRBV29-1 to TRBJ2-7; 10 bases are a match to TRBD2. CDR1 SQVTM and CDR2 ANQGSEA come from the germline V gene. The trim removed 4 bases at V and 5 bases at J, leaving 8 bases unmatched. CDR3 length: 14 amino acids. Here the CDR3 DNA reads TGCAGCGTTGGGGTTAGCGGGAGGCGGAACGAGCAGTACTTC. The encoded protein is CSVGVSGRRNEQYF.

This chain connects TRBV15 to TRBJ1-4, with TRBD1 as a possible D gene (6 bases). There are 18 residues in the CDR3. Trimming pared 2 bases from V and 5 bases from J, leaving 21 bases between. CDR1 is LNHNV, CDR2 YYDKDF, per germline (reference sequence). CDR3 sequence (DNA): TGTGCCACCAGCAGACAAGGGGGGGACCGACAAAAAAATGAAAAACTGTTTTTT. It encodes CATSRQGGDRQKNEKLFF.